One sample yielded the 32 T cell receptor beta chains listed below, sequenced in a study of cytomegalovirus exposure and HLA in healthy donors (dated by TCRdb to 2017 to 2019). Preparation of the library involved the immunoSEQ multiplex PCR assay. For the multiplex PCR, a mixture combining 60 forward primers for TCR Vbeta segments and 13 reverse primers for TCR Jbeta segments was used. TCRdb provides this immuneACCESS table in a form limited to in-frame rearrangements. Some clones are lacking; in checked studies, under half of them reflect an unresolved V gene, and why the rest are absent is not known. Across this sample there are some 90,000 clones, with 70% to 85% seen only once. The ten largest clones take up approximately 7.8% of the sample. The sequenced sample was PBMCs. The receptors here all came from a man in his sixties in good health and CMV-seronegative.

CDR3 sequence reads: CAGGETGEYGYTF. CDR3 nucleotide sequence: TGTGCCGGAGGAGAGACAGGTGAATATGGCTACACCTTC. The chain has TRBV10-3 and TRBJ1-2, with D tentatively TRBD1 (6 bases). The CDR3 is made up of 13 amino acids. Per the germline V gene, CDR1 is ENHRY and CDR2 is SYGVKD. Trimming took 11 bases from V and 5 from J, leaving 18 bases between them.

CDR3 residues: CASSLGPYSNQPQHF. CDR3 nucleotides: TGTGCCAGCAGTCTGGGGCCCTATAGCAATCAGCCCCAGCATTTT. The rearrangement joins TRBV6-5 to TRBJ1-5; D is perhaps TRBD1 (5 bases). This CDR3 is built from 15 residues. Per the germline V gene, CDR1 is MNHEY and CDR2 is SVGAGI. The V end was cut by 5 bases, the J end by 0 bases, with 11 bases between.

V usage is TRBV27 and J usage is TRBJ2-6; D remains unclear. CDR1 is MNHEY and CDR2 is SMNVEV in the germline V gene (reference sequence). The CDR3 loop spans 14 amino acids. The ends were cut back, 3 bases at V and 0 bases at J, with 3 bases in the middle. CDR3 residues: CASSFSSGANVLTF. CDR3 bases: TGTGCCAGCAGTTTTAGCTCTGGGGCCAACGTCCTGACTTTC.

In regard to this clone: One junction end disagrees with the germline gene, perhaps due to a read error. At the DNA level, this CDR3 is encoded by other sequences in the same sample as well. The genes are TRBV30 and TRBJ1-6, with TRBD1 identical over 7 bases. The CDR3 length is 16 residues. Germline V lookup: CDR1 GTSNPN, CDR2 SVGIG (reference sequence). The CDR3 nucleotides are TGTGCCTGGACCCTGCCGGACAGGTCCTATAATTCGCCCCTCCACTTT. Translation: CAWTLPDRSYNSPLHF.

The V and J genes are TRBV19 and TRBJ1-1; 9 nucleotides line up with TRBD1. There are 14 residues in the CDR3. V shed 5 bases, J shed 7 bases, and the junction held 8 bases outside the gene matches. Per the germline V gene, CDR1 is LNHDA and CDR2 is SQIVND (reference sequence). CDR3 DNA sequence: TGTGCCAGTAGTCGCGGGACAGGGAGCGATGAAGCTTTCTTT. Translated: CASSRGTGSDEAFF.

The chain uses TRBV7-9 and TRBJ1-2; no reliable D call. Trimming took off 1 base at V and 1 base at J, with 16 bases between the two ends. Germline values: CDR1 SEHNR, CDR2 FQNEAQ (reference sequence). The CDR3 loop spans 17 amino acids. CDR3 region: CASSLGGGNSNNYGYTF. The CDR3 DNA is TGTGCCAGCAGCTTAGGAGGAGGGAACAGCAATAACTATGGCTACACCTTC.

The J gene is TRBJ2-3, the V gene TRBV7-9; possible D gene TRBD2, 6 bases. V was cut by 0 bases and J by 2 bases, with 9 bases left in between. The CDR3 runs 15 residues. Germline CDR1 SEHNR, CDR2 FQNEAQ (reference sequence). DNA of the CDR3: TGTGCCAGCAGCTTAGCGAGCGGGCACACAGATACGCAGTATTTT. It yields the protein CASSLASGHTDTQYF.

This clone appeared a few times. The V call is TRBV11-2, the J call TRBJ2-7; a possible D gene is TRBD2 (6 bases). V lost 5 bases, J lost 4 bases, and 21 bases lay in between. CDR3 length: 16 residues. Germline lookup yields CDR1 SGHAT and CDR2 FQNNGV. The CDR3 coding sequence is TGTGCCAGCAGCCCCATCGGGAGCGGCGTGGGATACGAGCAGTACTTC. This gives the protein CASSPIGSGVGYEQYF.

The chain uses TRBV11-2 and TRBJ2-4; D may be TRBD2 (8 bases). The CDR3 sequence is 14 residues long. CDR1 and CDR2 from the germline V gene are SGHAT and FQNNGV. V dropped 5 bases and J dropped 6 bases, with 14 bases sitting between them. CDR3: CASSVAGQLNIQYF. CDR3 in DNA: TGTGCCAGCAGCGTAGCGGGACAGCTAAACATTCAGTACTTC.

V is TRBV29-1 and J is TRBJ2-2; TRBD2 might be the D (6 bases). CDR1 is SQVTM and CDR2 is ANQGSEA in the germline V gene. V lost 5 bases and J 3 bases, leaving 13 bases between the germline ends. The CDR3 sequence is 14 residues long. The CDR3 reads CSVRLSGDTGELFF. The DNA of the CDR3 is TGCAGCGTTAGGTTATCGGGGGACACCGGGGAGCTGTTTTTT.

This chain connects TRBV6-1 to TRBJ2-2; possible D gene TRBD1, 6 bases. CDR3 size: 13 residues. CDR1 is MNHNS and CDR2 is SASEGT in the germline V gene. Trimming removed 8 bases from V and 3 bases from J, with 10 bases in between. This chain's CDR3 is CASATGDTGELFF. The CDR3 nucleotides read TGTGCCAGCGCGACAGGCGACACCGGGGAGCTGTTTTTT.

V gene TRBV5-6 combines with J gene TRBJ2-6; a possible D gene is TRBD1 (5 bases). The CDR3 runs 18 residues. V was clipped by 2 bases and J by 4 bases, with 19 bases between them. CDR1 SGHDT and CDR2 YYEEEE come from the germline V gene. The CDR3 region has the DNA TGTGCCAGCAGCTTTGAGGCAGGGCAGGTAATGGGGGCCAACGTCCTGACTTTC. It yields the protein CASSFEAGQVMGANVLTF.

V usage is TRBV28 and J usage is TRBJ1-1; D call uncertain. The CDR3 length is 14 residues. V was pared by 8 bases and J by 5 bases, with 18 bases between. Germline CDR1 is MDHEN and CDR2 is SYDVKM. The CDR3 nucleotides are TGTGCCAGCCTTTTCGGTCGGGGAGGGACTGAAGCTTTCTTT. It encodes CASLFGRGGTEAFF.

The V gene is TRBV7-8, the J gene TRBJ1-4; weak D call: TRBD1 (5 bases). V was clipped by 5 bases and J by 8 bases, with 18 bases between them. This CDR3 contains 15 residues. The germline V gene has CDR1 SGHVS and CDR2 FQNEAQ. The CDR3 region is CASSGPRGVGEKLFF. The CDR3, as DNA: TGTGCCAGCAGCGGGCCCCGGGGGGTTGGGGAAAAACTGTTTTTT.

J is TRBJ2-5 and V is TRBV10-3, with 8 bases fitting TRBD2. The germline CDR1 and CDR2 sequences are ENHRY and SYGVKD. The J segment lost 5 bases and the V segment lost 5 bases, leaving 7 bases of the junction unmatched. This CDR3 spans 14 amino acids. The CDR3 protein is CAISPGLVYETQYF. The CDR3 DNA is TGTGCCATCAGTCCGGGACTAGTATACGAGACCCAGTACTTC.

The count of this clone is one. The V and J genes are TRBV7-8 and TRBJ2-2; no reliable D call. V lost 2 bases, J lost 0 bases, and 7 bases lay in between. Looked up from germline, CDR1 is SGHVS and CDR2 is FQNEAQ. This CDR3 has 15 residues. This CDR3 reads CASSLSLSNTGELFF. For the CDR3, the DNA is TGTGCCAGCAGCTTATCCCTGTCGAACACCGGGGAGCTGTTTTTT.

Here the CDR3 reads CASSPVRTANSDTQYF. CDR3 DNA: TGTGCCAGCAGCCCTGTCAGGACAGCTAATTCAGATACGCAGTATTTT. V gene TRBV9 combines with J gene TRBJ2-3, with D possibly matching TRBD1 (6 bases). The V gene lost 4 bases and the J gene lost 4 bases, with 19 bases spanning the gap. CDR1 SGDLS and CDR2 YYNGEE come from the germline V gene. The CDR3 spans 16 residues.

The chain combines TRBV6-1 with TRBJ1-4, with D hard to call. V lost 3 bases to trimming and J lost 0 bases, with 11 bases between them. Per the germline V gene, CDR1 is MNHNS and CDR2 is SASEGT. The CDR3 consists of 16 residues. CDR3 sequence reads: CASSDFSEPTNEKLFF. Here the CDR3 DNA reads TGTGCCAGCAGTGACTTCAGCGAGCCAACTAATGAAAAACTGTTTTTT.

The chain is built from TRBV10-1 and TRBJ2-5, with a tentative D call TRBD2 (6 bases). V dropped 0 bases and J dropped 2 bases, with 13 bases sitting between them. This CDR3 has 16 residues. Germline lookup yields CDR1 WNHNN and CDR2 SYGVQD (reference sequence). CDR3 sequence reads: CASSESGGSRQETQYF. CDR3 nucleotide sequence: TGCGCCAGCAGTGAGTCGGGGGGAAGTCGACAAGAGACCCAGTACTTC.

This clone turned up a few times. The DNA of the CDR3 is TGCGCCAGCAGCCTACAACAGGGGCCGAACACTGAAGCTTTCTTT. Amino acid sequence: CASSLQQGPNTEAFF. This chain links TRBV5-1 with TRBJ1-1; TRBD1 matches at 7 bases. Germline V lookup: CDR1 SGHRS, CDR2 YFSETQ. The V gene end was trimmed by 4 bases and the J gene end by 1 base; junction bases not matched to a gene: 7. This CDR3 has 15 residues. The whole variable domain, remainder taken from reference TRBV5-1 and TRBJ1-1, is KAGVTQTPRYLIKTRGQQVTLSCSPISGHRSVSWYQQTPGQGLQFLFEYFSETQRNKGNFPGRFSGRQFSNSRSEMNVSTLELGDSALYLCASSLQQGPNTEAFFGQGTRLTVV.

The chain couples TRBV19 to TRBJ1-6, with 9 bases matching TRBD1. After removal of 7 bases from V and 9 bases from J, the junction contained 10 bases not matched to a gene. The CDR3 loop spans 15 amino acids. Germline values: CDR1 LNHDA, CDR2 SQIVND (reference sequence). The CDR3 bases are TGTGCCAGTAAGGACAGGGGTTCTCCGGTTTCACCCCTCCACTTT. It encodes CASKDRGSPVSPLHF.

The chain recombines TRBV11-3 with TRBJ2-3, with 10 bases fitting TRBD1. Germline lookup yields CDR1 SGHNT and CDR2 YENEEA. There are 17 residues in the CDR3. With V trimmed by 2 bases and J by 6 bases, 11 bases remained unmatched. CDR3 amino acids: CASSLRVGTGAPDTQYF. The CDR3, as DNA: TGTGCCAGCAGCTTAAGGGTGGGGACAGGGGCCCCCGATACGCAGTATTTT.

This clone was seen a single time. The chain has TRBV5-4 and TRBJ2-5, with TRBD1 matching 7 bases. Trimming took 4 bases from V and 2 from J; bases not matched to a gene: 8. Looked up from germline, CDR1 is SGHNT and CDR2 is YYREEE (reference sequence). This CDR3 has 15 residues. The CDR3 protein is CASSILGQAQETQYF. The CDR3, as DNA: TGTGCCAGCAGCATCCTAGGACAGGCTCAAGAGACCCAGTACTTC.

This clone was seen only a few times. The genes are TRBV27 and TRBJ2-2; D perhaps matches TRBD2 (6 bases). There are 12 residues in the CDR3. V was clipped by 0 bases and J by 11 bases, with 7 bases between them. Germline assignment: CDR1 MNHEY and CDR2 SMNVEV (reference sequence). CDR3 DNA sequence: TGTGCCAGCAGTTTATCTAGCGGTGAGCTGTTTTTT. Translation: CASSLSSGELFF.

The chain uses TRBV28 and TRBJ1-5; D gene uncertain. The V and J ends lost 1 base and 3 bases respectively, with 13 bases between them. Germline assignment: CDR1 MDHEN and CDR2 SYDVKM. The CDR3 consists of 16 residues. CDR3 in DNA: TGTGCCAGCAGTTTATTGGCAGCTAGCTCCAATCAGCCCCAGCATTTT. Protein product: CASSLLAASSNQPQHF.

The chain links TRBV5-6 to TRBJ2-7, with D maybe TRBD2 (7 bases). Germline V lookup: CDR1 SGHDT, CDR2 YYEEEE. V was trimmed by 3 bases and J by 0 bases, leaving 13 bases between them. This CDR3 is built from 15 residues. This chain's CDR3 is CASSSRGTNSYEQYF. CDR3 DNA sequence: TGTGCCAGCAGCTCTAGGGGGACTAACTCCTACGAGCAGTACTTC.

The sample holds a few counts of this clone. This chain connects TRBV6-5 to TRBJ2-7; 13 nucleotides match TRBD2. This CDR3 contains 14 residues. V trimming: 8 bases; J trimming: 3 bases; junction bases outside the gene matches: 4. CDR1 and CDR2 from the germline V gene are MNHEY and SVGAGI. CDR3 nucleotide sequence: TGTGCCAGCCGCCGGACTAGCGGGAGCTACGAGCAGTACTTC. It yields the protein CASRRTSGSYEQYF.

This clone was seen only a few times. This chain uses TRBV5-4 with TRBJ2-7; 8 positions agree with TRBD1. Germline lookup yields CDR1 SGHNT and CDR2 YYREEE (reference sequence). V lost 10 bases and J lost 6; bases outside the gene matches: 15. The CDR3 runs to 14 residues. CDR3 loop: CAGRQGLEQREQYF. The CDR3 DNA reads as TGTGCCGGAAGACAGGGGTTGGAACAACGCGAGCAGTACTTC. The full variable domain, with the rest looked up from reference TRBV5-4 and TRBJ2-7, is ETGVTQSPTHLIKTRGQQVTLRCSSQSGHNTVSWYQQALGQGPQFIFQYYREEENGRGNFPPRFSGLQFPNYSSELNVNALELDDSALYLCAGRQGLEQREQYFGPGTRLTVT.

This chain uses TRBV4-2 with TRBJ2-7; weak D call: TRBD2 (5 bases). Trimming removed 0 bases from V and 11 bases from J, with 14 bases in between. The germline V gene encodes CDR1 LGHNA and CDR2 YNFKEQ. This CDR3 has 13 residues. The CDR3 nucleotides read TGTGCCAGCAGCCAAGATCTAAGAGGGAGTGAGTACTTC. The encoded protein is CASSQDLRGSEYF.

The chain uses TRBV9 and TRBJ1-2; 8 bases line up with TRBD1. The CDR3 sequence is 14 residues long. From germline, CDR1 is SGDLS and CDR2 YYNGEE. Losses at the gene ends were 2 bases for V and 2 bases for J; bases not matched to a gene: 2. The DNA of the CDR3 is TGTGCCAGCAGCGTTGCAGGGGGCAACTATGGCTACACCTTC. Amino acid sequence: CASSVAGGNYGYTF.

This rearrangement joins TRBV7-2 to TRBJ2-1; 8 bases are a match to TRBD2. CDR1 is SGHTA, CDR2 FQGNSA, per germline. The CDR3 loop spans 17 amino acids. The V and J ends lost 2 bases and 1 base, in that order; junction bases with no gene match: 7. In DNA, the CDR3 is TGTGCCAGCAGCTTAAGGGGCGGGGGGCTATCCTACAATGAGCAGTTCTTC. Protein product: CASSLRGGGLSYNEQFF.

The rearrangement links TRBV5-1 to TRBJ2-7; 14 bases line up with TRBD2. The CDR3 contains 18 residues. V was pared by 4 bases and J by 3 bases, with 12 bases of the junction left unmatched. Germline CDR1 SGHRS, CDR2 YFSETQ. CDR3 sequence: CASSGPAGTSGGYYEQYF. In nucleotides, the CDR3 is TGCGCCAGCAGCGGCCCAGCCGGGACTAGCGGGGGATACTACGAGCAGTACTTC.